Presented here are 24 T cell receptor beta chains from one specimen sequenced in a study of CD8+ T cells in alopecia areata. RNA extraction and reverse transcription yielded cDNA as sequencing template. Method: immunoSEQ multiplex PCR; TCRdb's copy keeps in-frame clones and lacks some. The table records 150,000 to 200,000 clones, roughly 66% of them present only once. Source: CD8+ T cells sorted from blood, taken at week 0. The receptors were sampled from a human donor with alopecia areata.

The rearrangement joins TRBV7-9 to TRBJ1-2; D perhaps matches TRBD1 (5 bases). CDR1 is SEHNR, CDR2 FQNEAQ, per germline (reference sequence). CDR3 length: 14 residues. Deletions cut 5 bases from V and 5 bases from J, with 15 bases between. The DNA for the CDR3 is TGTGCCAGCAGCCATCGGACACGAAGATATGGCTACACCTTC. Its translation is CASSHRTRRYGYTF.

CDR3 nucleotide sequence: TGCAGCGTTGAAGAAGGGGGGACAGGGGTCGGAGGCTACACCTTC. It specifies CSVEEGGTGVGGYTF. The rearrangement links TRBV29-1 to TRBJ1-2; 10 positions agree with TRBD1. Germline CDR1 is SQVTM and CDR2 is ANQGSEA. Unmatched junction bases numbered 9, after V lost 0 bases and J lost 8 bases. This CDR3 contains 15 residues.

This chain uses TRBV27 with TRBJ1-2; no clear D gene. The ends were cut back, 2 bases at V and 4 bases at J, with 5 bases in the middle. Germline lookup yields CDR1 MNHEY and CDR2 SMNVEV (reference sequence). CDR3 size: 12 residues. The CDR3 sequence: CASSLPGYGYTF. The CDR3 DNA is TGTGCCAGCAGTTTACCAGGCTATGGCTACACCTTC.

This clone has only a few counts. This chain connects TRBV29-1 to TRBJ1-1, with D possibly matching TRBD1 (5 bases). The V and J ends lost 4 bases and 5 bases respectively, with 11 bases between them. The CDR3 is 12 amino acids. Germline-derived CDR1 and CDR2 are SQVTM and ANQGSEA. CDR3 in amino acids: CSVVGVGTEAFF. The CDR3 DNA follows: TGCAGCGTTGTAGGGGTAGGGACTGAAGCTTTCTTT.

V and J are TRBV30 and TRBJ2-5; D is perhaps TRBD1 (6 bases). The germline CDR1 and CDR2 sequences are GTSNPN and SVGIG (reference sequence). Trimming stripped 2 bases from V and 4 bases from J, with 20 bases between. CDR3 length: 16 amino acids. Here the CDR3 reads CAWSRTPPRGLETQYF. CDR3 nucleotides: TGTGCCTGGAGTAGGACACCCCCCAGGGGCCTAGAGACCCAGTACTTC.

The rearrangement joins TRBV12-5 to TRBJ2-7, with D uncertain. The CDR3 runs to 12 residues. Germline loops: CDR1 LGHNT, CDR2 FRNRAP. Trimming took off 5 bases at V and 2 bases at J, with 7 bases between the two ends. CDR3 sequence: CASGPRAYEQYF. The CDR3 region has the DNA TGTGCTAGTGGTCCGCGTGCCTACGAGCAGTACTTC. Combining the CDR3 with reference TRBV12-5 and TRBJ2-7 gives the whole variable domain DARVTQTPRHKVTEMGQEVTMRCQPILGHNTVFWYRQTMMQGLELLAYFRNRAPLDDSGMPKDRFSAEMPDATLATLKIQPSEPRDSAVYFCASGPRAYEQYFGPGTRLTVT.

V and J are TRBV7-8 and TRBJ2-1, with TRBD2 matching over 9 bases. CDR3 length: 15 residues. Germline values: CDR1 SGHVS, CDR2 FQNEAQ. The junction had 11 bases not matched to a gene; V was cut back by 5 bases and J by 9 bases. The chain's CDR3 is CASSRSGGGASEQFF. The CDR3 coding sequence is TGTGCCAGCAGCCGCTCCGGCGGGGGGGCCAGTGAGCAGTTCTTC.

This clone was seen a few times. The gene calls are TRBV5-1 and TRBJ1-2; TRBD1 might be the D (5 bases). V was pared by 0 bases and J by 4 bases, with 10 bases between. The CDR3 spans 14 residues. Germline loops: CDR1 SGHRS, CDR2 YFSETQ. In nucleotides, the CDR3 is TGCGCCAGCAGCTTGGAGGACATGATCTATGGCTACACCTTC. This sequence encodes CASSLEDMIYGYTF.

Only a few counts were recorded for this clone. The chain joins TRBV21-1 to TRBJ2-4; TRBD1 reflects the table's D call only, with no check against the DNA. TRBV21-1 is a pseudogene segment. The CDR3 is 13 amino acids. The CDR3, as DNA: TGTGCCAGCAGCGGACAACAGGGAAGCATTCAGTACTTC. Its translation is CASSGQQGSIQYF.

The J gene is TRBJ2-1, the V gene TRBV6-5, with D uncertain. Deletions cut 0 bases from V and 0 bases from J, with 9 bases between. Germline CDR1 reads MNHEY; CDR2 reads SVGAGI. The CDR3 covers 16 residues. The CDR3 DNA reads TGTGCCAGCAGTTACTCGTCCAGGTACTCCTACAATGAGCAGTTCTTC. Protein: CASSYSSRYSYNEQFF.

The chain links TRBV19 to TRBJ1-3; D uncertain. Deletions cut 6 bases from V and 0 bases from J, with 12 bases between. The germline V gene has CDR1 LNHDA and CDR2 SQIVND (reference sequence). CDR3 size: 15 residues. CDR3 in amino acids: CASRSFGNSGNTIYF. DNA for the CDR3: TGTGCCAGTAGATCCTTCGGAAACTCTGGAAACACCATATATTTT.

The chain employs TRBV30 and TRBJ2-7; D tentatively fits TRBD1 or TRBD2 (5 bases each). The CDR3 runs to 13 residues. With 3 bases removed from V and 6 bases from J, the gap between germline ends came to 15 bases. Germline-derived CDR1 and CDR2 are GTSNPN and SVGIG (reference sequence). DNA for the CDR3: TGTGCCTGGAGCTTAGGGGCGGGTTCCGAGCAGTACTTC. This codes for CAWSLGAGSEQYF. The variable domain in full, completed from reference TRBV30 and TRBJ2-7, reads SQTIHQWPATLVQPVGSPLSLECTVEGTSNPNLYWYRQAAGRGLQLLFYSVGIGQISSEVPQNLSASRPQDRQFILSSKKLLLSDSGFYLCAWSLGAGSEQYFGPGTRLTVT.

This clone has only a few counts. The rearrangement links TRBV29-1 to TRBJ2-5; perhaps TRBD2 as D (7 bases). Deletions cut 6 bases from V and 1 base from J, with 18 bases between. Germline CDR1 SQVTM, CDR2 ANQGSEA. CDR3 length: 15 residues. CDR3 protein: CSVAQPRGAQETQYF. The CDR3 DNA is TGCAGCGTCGCCCAACCCCGGGGGGCCCAAGAGACCCAGTACTTC.

V gene TRBV25-1 combines with J gene TRBJ2-7; tentatively, D is TRBD1 (5 bases). V lost 11 bases, J lost 0 bases, and 14 bases lay in between. Germline V lookup: CDR1 MGHDK, CDR2 SYGVNS. The CDR3 extends over 13 amino acids. CDR3 protein: CAGRQGNSYEQYF. The CDR3 region has the DNA TGTGCCGGAAGGCAGGGAAACTCCTACGAGCAGTACTTC.

This sequence joins TRBV5-1 and TRBJ2-1; maybe TRBD1 (5 bases). There are 20 residues in the CDR3. V lost 0 bases to trimming and J lost 1 base, with 23 bases between them. Germline lookup yields CDR1 SGHRS and CDR2 YFSETQ. The CDR3, as DNA: TGCGCCAGCAGCTTGGGTAACTCAGACAGTCTTAGGTCTTCCTACAATGAGCAGTTCTTC. Translating gives CASSLGNSDSLRSSYNEQFF.

This clone was observed a handful of times. The V and J genes are TRBV29-1 and TRBJ1-2; 8 nucleotides line up with TRBD1. The junction had 3 bases not matched to a gene; V was cut back by 3 bases and J by 3 bases. The germline gives CDR1 SQVTM, CDR2 ANQGSEA. The CDR3 totals 13 residues. The CDR3 loop is CSVEDRDDYGYTF. In nucleotides, the CDR3 is TGCAGCGTTGAGGACAGGGATGACTATGGCTACACCTTC. The variable domain in full, with the rest retrieved from reference TRBV29-1 and TRBJ1-2, is SAVISQKPSRDICQRGTSLTIQCQVDSQVTMMFWYRQQPGQSLTLIATANQGSEATYESGFVIDKFPISRPNLTFSTLTVSNMSPEDSSIYLCSVEDRDDYGYTFGSGTRLTVV.

Only one count was recorded for this clone. V usage is TRBV29-1 and J usage is TRBJ2-1; 8 bases agree with TRBD1. This CDR3 comprises 13 residues. Germline V gene data show CDR1 as SQVTM and CDR2 as ANQGSEA. Trimming took 7 bases from V and 7 from J; bases not matched to a gene: 9. CDR3 region: CSAIGQGNNEQFF. The CDR3, as DNA: TGCAGCGCCATCGGACAGGGTAATAATGAGCAGTTCTTC.

This clone was counted a few times. The chain recombines TRBV20-1 with TRBJ1-2; D not certain. The ends were cut back, 1 base at V and 7 bases at J, with 1 base in the middle. The CDR3 consists of 9 residues. In germline, CDR1 is DFQATT, CDR2 SNEGSKA (reference sequence). Written as DNA, the CDR3 is TGCAGTGCTAGAGTTGGCTACACCTTC. The encoded protein is CSARVGYTF.

Only a few counts were recorded for this clone. The J gene is TRBJ2-1, the V gene TRBV23-1; TRBD2 agrees at 13 bases. TRBV23-1 is sorted into the ORF group, with uncertain function. The CDR3 loop spans 19 amino acids. Trimming cost V 3 bases and J 3 bases; bases outside gene matches: 11. The CDR3 bases are TGCGCCAGCAGTCACGGCAGGAGGACTAGCGGGGGTGTCTACAATGAGCAGTTCTTC. Amino acids: CASSHGRRTSGGVYNEQFF.

V gene TRBV6-5 combines with J gene TRBJ1-2, with no clear D. Per germline, CDR1 MNHEY and CDR2 SVGAGI. The CDR3 runs to 14 residues. With 4 bases removed from V and 2 bases from J, the gap between germline ends came to 11 bases. CDR3: CASSSTQKNYGYTF. Here the CDR3 DNA reads TGTGCCAGCAGTTCTACTCAGAAAAACTATGGCTACACCTTC.

The chain employs TRBV2 and TRBJ2-7; 8 bases agree with TRBD2. The trim removed 3 bases at V and 4 bases at J, leaving 5 bases unmatched. CDR1 is SNHLY and CDR2 is FYNNEI in the germline V gene. CDR3 length equals 14 residues. The CDR3 DNA reads TGTGCCAGCAGTGATGTTGCGGGGGGTTACGAGCAGTACTTC. Amino acid sequence: CASSDVAGGYEQYF.

This chain uses TRBV4-1 with TRBJ2-7; D is uncertain. Germline V lookup: CDR1 MGHRA, CDR2 YSYEKL. The CDR3 contains 15 residues. The V end lost 3 bases, the J end lost 5 bases, and 17 bases lay between the germline ends. CDR3 residues: CASSHLRARSDEQYF. CDR3 sequence (DNA): TGCGCCAGCAGCCACCTACGGGCGAGAAGTGACGAGCAGTACTTC.

The chain has TRBV5-6 and TRBJ2-5; perhaps TRBD1 as D (6 bases). The CDR3 runs 17 residues. From germline, CDR1 is SGHDT and CDR2 YYEEEE. V was trimmed by 0 bases and J by 1 base, leaving 16 bases between them. The CDR3 DNA sequence: TGTGCCAGCAGCTTGGCGAGGGGGTTACCATCCCAAGAGACCCAGTACTTC. It translates to CASSLARGLPSQETQYF. The entire variable domain, with the rest obtained from reference TRBV5-6 and TRBJ2-5, is as follows: DAGVTQSPTHLIKTRGQQVTLRCSPKSGHDTVSWYQQALGQGPQFIFQYYEEEERQRGNFPDRFSGHQFPNYSSELNVNALLLGDSALYLCASSLARGLPSQETQYFGPGTRLLVL.

This chain joins TRBV7-8 and TRBJ2-7, with a possible D match to TRBD2 (5 bases). V lost 5 bases and J 7 bases, leaving 15 bases between the germline ends. The germline gives CDR1 SGHVS, CDR2 FQNEAQ. The CDR3 runs to 13 residues. CDR3 DNA: TGTGCCAGCAGCCAAGGAGGACTTGGGGAGCAGTACTTC. Its translation: CASSQGGLGEQYF.